This entry describes one T cell receptor beta chain. These data originate in a study of shared clonotypes between healthy human individuals. Sequencing was performed with immunoSEQ multiplex PCR; in TCRdb, only in-frame clones are kept and a portion is missing. The repertoire holds millions of clones, with roughly nine tenths as singletons. CDR1 and CDR2 from the germline V gene are MNHNS and SASEGT. The V and J ends lost 2 bases and 11 bases respectively, with 17 bases between them. The CDR3 runs to 14 residues. This TCR was recovered from a man between 18 and 29 years old in good health. Sequenced material: naive CD4+ T cells sorted from blood. Subset: CD45RA+ positively selected. The V call is TRBV6-1, the J call TRBJ2-3; D not certain. The CDR3 DNA is TGTGCCAGCAGTGAATTCTCGGCCGTCTCTTGGCAGTATTTT. Its protein is CASSEFSAVSWQYF.